A selection of T cell receptor beta chains follows, all from one sample in a study of control samples from healthy donors and cancer patients. Assay used: immunoSEQ multiplex PCR; TCRdb lists only in-frame clones, some missing. The sample includes 120,000 or so clones, under 95% seen only once; the top ten take about 1.5%. The sequenced sample was PBMCs. All receptors derive from a man aged 50 to 59 with head and neck cancer. Each CDR3 is given with its conserved first and last residue. A D gene is named only where the DNA matches it firmly. Size values are once, few and many counts, or a class for expanded clones, and some rows have none.

j_gene | v_gene | abundance | d_gene | CDR3aa | CDR3nt
TRBJ2-1 | TRBV19 | - | - | CASGAHGPYNEQFF | TGTGCCAGCGGGGCCCACGGCCCCTACAATGAGCAGTTCTTC
TRBJ1-4 | TRBV18 | - | TRBD1 | CASSSTGTGFEKLFF | TGTGCCAGCTCATCAACCGGGACAGGGTTTGAAAAACTGTTTTTT
TRBJ1-1 | TRBV7-6 | - | - | CASSLGGVNTEAFF | TGTGCCAGCAGCTTGGGGGGCGTGAACACTGAAGCTTTCTTT
TRBJ1-1 | TRBV11-2 | - | TRBD1 | CASSPDRVTEAFF | TGTGCCAGCAGCCCGGACAGGGTTACTGAAGCTTTCTTT
TRBJ2-2 | TRBV14 | few | - | CASSLRLGRTGELFF | TGTGCCAGCAGCCTAAGACTAGGACGCACCGGGGAGCTGTTTTTT
TRBJ1-2 | TRBV30 | - | - | CAWSVGTGSNYGYTF | TGTGCCTGGAGTGTAGGAACAGGGAGTAACTATGGCTACACCTTC
TRBJ2-5 | TRBV7-6 | - | - | CASSQAQGAQYF | TGTGCCAGCAGCCAGGCTCAAGGAGCCCAGTACTTC
TRBJ2-1 | TRBV4-2 | few | - | CASSQEMRIYNEQFF | TGTGCCAGCAGCCAAGAAATGAGGATCTACAATGAGCAGTTCTTC
TRBJ2-3 | TRBV9 | once | TRBD2 | CASSGPSGGWTDTQYF | TGTGCCAGCAGCGGCCCTAGCGGGGGGTGGACAGATACGCAGTATTTT
TRBJ1-1 | TRBV5-8 | once | - | CASSLGRQNTEAFF | TGTGCCAGCAGCTTGGGACGGCAGAACACTGAAGCTTTCTTT
TRBJ2-1 | TRBV4-1 | - | - | CASSQDSDEQFF | TGCGCCAGCAGCCAAGACAGTGATGAGCAGTTCTTC
TRBJ2-1 | TRBV7-2 | - | - | CASSLRSPVYEQFF | TGTGCCAGCAGCTTAAGGTCTCCAGTCTATGAGCAGTTCTTC
TRBJ2-4 | TRBV11-2 | - | - | CASTDLTGRGAKNIQYF | TGTGCCAGCACTGACCTGACAGGGAGGGGAGCCAAAAACATTCAGTACTTC
TRBJ1-4 | TRBV3-1/TRBV3-2 | once | - | CASSPLRGRNEKLFF | TGTGCCAGCAGCCCCCTACGGGGGAGAAATGAAAAACTGTTTTTT
TRBJ2-2 | TRBV9 | - | - | CASSVAAGELFF | TGTGCCAGCAGCGTAGCCGCCGGGGAGCTGTTTTTT
TRBJ1-3 | TRBV24-1 | once | TRBD1 | CATSDTGTGENTIYF | TGTGCCACCAGTGACACCGGGACAGGGGAAAACACCATATATTTT
TRBJ1-2 | TRBV30 | - | - | CAWRAQGTADGYTF | TGTGCCTGGAGGGCACAGGGAACTGCGGACGGCTACACCTTC
TRBJ2-2 | TRBV5-1 | - | - | CASSSGTGIRNTGELFF | TGCGCCAGCAGCTCCGGTACAGGGATCCGAAACACCGGGGAGCTGTTTTTT
TRBJ2-6 | TRBV19 | few | TRBD1 | CASSLRQGRSGANVLTF | TGTGCCAGTAGTCTTCGACAGGGGAGGTCTGGGGCCAACGTCCTGACTTTC
TRBJ2-6 | TRBV3-1/TRBV3-2 | once | - | CASSPARDISSGANVLTF | TGTGCCAGCAGCCCGGCAAGGGACATAAGCTCTGGGGCCAACGTCCTGACTTTC
TRBJ1-2 | TRBV2 | few | - | CASTGTAERTYGYTF | TGTGCCAGCACGGGGACGGCGGAACGAACCTATGGCTACACCTTC
TRBJ1-5 | TRBV5-1 | - | - | CASSPTGSGGQPQHF | TGCGCCAGCAGCCCAACAGGCTCCGGGGGTCAGCCCCAGCATTTT
TRBJ2-3 | TRBV5-1 | once | - | CASSLVLPRTPGPKDTQYF | TGCGCCAGCAGCTTGGTACTACCCCGAACACCAGGCCCTAAAGATACGCAGTATTTT
TRBJ1-5 | TRBV7-3 | - | - | CARGDPSDNQPQHF | TGTGCCAGAGGGGATCCGTCGGACAATCAGCCCCAGCATTTT
TRBJ1-2 | TRBV6-5 | once | TRBD1 | CASSQGRGHGYTF | TGTGCCAGCAGTCAGGGCAGGGGGCACGGCTACACCTTC
TRBJ1-1 | TRBV2 | few | - | CASSDLNSVLMVGNTEAFF | TGTGCCAGCAGTGACTTAAACTCGGTGCTCATGGTGGGGAACACTGAAGCTTTCTTT
TRBJ1-2 | TRBV19 | - | - | CASSVSGYLYGYTF | TGTGCCAGTAGTGTCTCAGGATACCTCTATGGCTACACCTTC
TRBJ1-1 | TRBV15 | few | - | CATSRESSPEAFF | TGTGCCACCAGCAGAGAATCCTCCCCTGAAGCTTTCTTT
TRBJ1-1 | TRBV12-5 | - | TRBD1 | CASGLVLDRGGPTEAFF | TGTGCTAGTGGTTTGGTTTTGGACAGGGGAGGGCCAACTGAAGCTTTCTTT
TRBJ1-5 | TRBV6-2/TRBV6-3 | - | - | CASSYRAGDSNQPQHF | TGTGCCAGCAGTTACCGGGCAGGGGATAGCAATCAGCCCCAGCATTTT
TRBJ1-2 | TRBV29-1 | - | TRBD1 | CSVRTGTNYGYTF | TGCAGCGTAAGGACAGGGACTAACTATGGCTACACCTTC
TRBJ2-7 | TRBV19 | - | TRBD1 | CASSNRDRGPYEQYF | TGTGCCAGTAGTAACCGGGACAGGGGGCCCTACGAGCAGTACTTC